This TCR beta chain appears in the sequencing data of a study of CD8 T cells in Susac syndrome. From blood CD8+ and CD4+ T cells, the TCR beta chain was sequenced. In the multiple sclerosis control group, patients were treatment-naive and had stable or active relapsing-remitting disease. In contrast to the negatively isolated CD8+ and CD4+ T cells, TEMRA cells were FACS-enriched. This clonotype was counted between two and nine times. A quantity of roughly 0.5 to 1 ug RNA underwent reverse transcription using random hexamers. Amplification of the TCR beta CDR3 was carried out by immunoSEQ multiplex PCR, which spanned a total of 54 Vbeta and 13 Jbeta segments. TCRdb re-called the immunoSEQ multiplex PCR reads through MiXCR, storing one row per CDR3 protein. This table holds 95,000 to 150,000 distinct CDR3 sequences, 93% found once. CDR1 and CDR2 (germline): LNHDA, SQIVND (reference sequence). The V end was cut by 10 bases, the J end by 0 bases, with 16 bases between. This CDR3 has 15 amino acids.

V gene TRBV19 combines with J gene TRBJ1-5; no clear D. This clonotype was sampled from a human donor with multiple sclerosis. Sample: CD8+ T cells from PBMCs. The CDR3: CATNRDDYSNQPQHF. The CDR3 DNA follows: TGTGCCACCAATCGCGACGATTATAGCAATCAGCCCCAGCATTTT.